This T cell receptor (beta chain) stems from a study of Ad26.COV2.S vaccination and SARS-CoV-2 variants. Study results and limitations: Analytic work on TCR breadth and depth might have understated the full extent of total T cell responses.

This clone was recorded once. Its specificity is unknown. Stated treatment: about 20 received Ad26.COV2.S at low or high dose, single or two shots; 5 received placebo; per-sample allocation not given. Day 63 after the first vaccine or placebo injection was the time point for sampling. SARS-CoV-2 spike from the Wuhan strain was encoded by the vaccine, an Ad26 vector. The germline CDR1 and CDR2 sequences are SGHVS and FNYEAQ. The CDR3 has 15 residues. Germline trimming cut 5 bases from V and 4 bases from J; bases unmatched to any gene: 9. Produced via immunoSEQ multiplex PCR; TCRdb's table is partial and in-frame only. The sample includes roughly 410,000 clones, about four fifths of them seen just once.

This TCR was sampled from a person between 18 and 65 years old who received the Ad26.COV2.S COVID-19 vaccine or a placebo. Sequences were derived from peripheral blood, sampled in a trial of Ad26.COV2.S vaccine versus placebo. This chain uses TRBV7-6 with TRBJ1-1, with 8 bases fitting TRBD1. The CDR3 here is CASSLPRTGFTEAFF. CDR3 nucleotides: TGTGCCAGCAGCCTCCCCCGGACAGGGTTCACTGAAGCTTTCTTT.